This T cell receptor beta chain was identified in a study of beta chain features in type 1 diabetes. Study observations and caveats: Naive, central memory and Treg TCRB repertoires seemed to resemble each other more closely in patients than they did in healthy donors. Significant though moderate, a shortening of TCRB CDR3s appeared in all four CD4+ subsets of Type 1 diabetes patients.

Since all of the isolated RNA was reverse transcribed, expressed TCRB transcripts were what got sequenced. Measured with immunoSEQ multiplex PCR; TCRdb has only the in-frame clones, and not every one. The sample comprises about 340,000 clones, approximately 10% of which are singletons, and roughly 1% rests with the top ten. About this clone itself: Its specificity is unknown.

Germline CDR1 is SGHAT and CDR2 is FQNNGV. This CDR3 contains 16 residues. Trimming removed 2 bases at V and 2 bases at J, with 16 bases between. This clonotype was obtained from a man younger than 40 with type 1 diabetes. V usage is TRBV11-2 and J usage is TRBJ2-7, with unresolved D. What was sequenced was central memory CD4+ T cells from blood. The CDR3 coding sequence is TGTGCCAGCAGCTTACGATCAACAGCCGGACCCTACGAGCAGTACTTC. The encoded protein is CASSLRSTAGPYEQYF.